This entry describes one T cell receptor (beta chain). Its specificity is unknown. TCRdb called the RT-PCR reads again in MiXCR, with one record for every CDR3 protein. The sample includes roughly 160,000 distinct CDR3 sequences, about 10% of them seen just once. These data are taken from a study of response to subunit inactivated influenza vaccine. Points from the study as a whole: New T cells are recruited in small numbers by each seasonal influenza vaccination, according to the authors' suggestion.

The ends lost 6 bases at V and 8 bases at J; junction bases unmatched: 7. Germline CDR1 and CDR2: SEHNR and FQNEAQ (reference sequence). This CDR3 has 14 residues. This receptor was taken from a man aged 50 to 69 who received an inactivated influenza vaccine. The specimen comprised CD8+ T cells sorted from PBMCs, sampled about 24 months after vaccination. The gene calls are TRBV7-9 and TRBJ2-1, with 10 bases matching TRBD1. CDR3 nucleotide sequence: TGTGCCAGCAGTTCGGGACAGGGGTTTGATGAGCAGTTCTTC. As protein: CASSSGQGFDEQFF.